This TCR beta chain emerged from a study of early T cells in non-severe SARS-CoV-2 infection. Study details: RNA in bulk from unsorted whole blood was sequenced, and chains were unpaired. Study-level results: Private and CD4 specificities were missed by VDJdb matching, which favored anti-spike CD8 responses.

About this clonotype itself: Its specificity is not known.

V dropped 10 bases and J dropped 2; count of bases not matched to a gene: 5. This CDR3 contains 12 residues. Per germline, CDR1 LNHDA and CDR2 SQIVND (reference sequence). As part of library construction, unique molecular identifiers were attached to individual cDNA molecules. Each CDR3 protein is one row after TCRdb ran MiXCR on the 5' RACE reads. Of more than 65,000 distinct CDR3 sequences listed, roughly 4.5% are singletons. The input for sequencing was whole blood, taken at baseline. V usage is TRBV19 and J usage is TRBJ2-7; TRBD1 agrees at 7 bases. This clonotype was sampled from an adult who was a healthcare worker with PCR-confirmed SARS-CoV-2 infection or an uninfected control (not recorded which). The donor label of this sample is uncertain. The CDR3 nucleotides read TGTGCCACAGAGGACAGGACCTACGAGCAGTACTTC. It specifies CATEDRTYEQYF.